The 30 T cell receptor beta chains below all came from one sample that was sequenced in a study of T cell changes during pregnancy in multiple sclerosis (dated by TCRdb to the late 2010s). The library came from the immunoSEQ multiplex PCR assay. TCRdb re-hosts the immuneACCESS table, in-frame sequences only. Its copies lack some clones; in the studies checked, an unresolved V gene accounts for under half of them, and the cause for the rest is not known. The sample table holds 40,000 to 60,000 clones, of which around 94% were seen once. About 0.37% of the sample belongs to the ten largest clones. Source: CD4+ T cells from peripheral blood mononuclear cells, taken before pregnancy. The receptors were sampled from a female donor with multiple sclerosis, enrolled in a pregnancy study.

V gene TRBV15 combines with J gene TRBJ2-5; D is unresolved. With 0 bases removed from V and 4 bases from J, the gap between germline ends came to 12 bases. CDR1 is LNHNV and CDR2 is YYDKDF in the germline V gene (reference sequence). The CDR3 is 15 residues long. The CDR3 nucleotides are TGTGCCACCAGCAGAGATCCAGGCTTTAGAGAGACCCAGTACTTC. Translation gives CATSRDPGFRETQYF.

The chain employs TRBV9 and TRBJ2-2, with TRBD1 as a possible D gene (6 bases). V was trimmed by 3 bases and J by 3 bases, leaving 12 bases between them. Germline assignment: CDR1 SGDLS and CDR2 YYNGEE. The CDR3 length is 15 residues. Here the CDR3 DNA reads TGTGCCAGCAGCGGCAGGGACACTCACACCGGGGAGCTGTTTTTT. Translating gives CASSGRDTHTGELFF.

The gene calls are TRBV5-1 and TRBJ1-1, with a possible D match to TRBD1 (5 bases). The CDR3 consists of 16 residues. The ends were cut back, 0 bases at V and 2 bases at J, with 14 bases in the middle. Germline V lookup: CDR1 SGHRS, CDR2 YFSETQ. CDR3 DNA sequence: TGCGCCAGCAGCTTGGCGCTTACAGGATCAAACACTGAAGCTTTCTTT. Amino acid sequence: CASSLALTGSNTEAFF.

This chain connects TRBV21-1 to TRBJ2-7; the table's D call, TRBD2, has no DNA check behind it. TRBV21-1 is recorded as a pseudogene. CDR3 size: 16 residues. DNA of the CDR3: TGTGCCAGCAGCAAAGGCCGGCGGGAGGGCTCCTACGAGCAGTACTTC. Its translation is CASSKGRREGSYEQYF.

The chain recombines TRBV5-8 with TRBJ2-7; TRBD2 agrees at 7 bases. Germline lookup yields CDR1 SGHTS and CDR2 YDEGEE. This CDR3 is 15 amino acids long. J lost 2 bases, V lost 7 bases, and 12 bases had no gene match. The CDR3 protein is CASSEIVGGTYEQYF. CDR3 nucleotides: TGTGCCAGCTCGGAAATAGTGGGGGGGACCTACGAGCAGTACTTC.

This chain joins TRBV5-4 and TRBJ2-2, with 7 bases that match TRBD2. Germline V CDR1 and CDR2: SGHNT, YYREEE (reference sequence). There are 15 residues in the CDR3. V lost 0 bases, J lost 1 base, and 0 bases stayed unmatched. The CDR3 DNA reads as TGTGCCAGCAGCTTGGCGGGGGGGAACACCGGGGAGCTGTTTTTT. Protein sequence: CASSLAGGNTGELFF.

The genes are TRBV4-1 and TRBJ2-7; weak D call: TRBD2 (6 bases). From germline, CDR1 is MGHRA and CDR2 YSYEKL. This CDR3 has 15 residues. V lost 2 bases and J 1 base, leaving 12 bases between the germline ends. As DNA, the CDR3 is TGCGCCAGCAGCCAATTGGCGGGACGGTCCTACGAGCAGTACTTC. This gives the protein CASSQLAGRSYEQYF.

This sequence joins TRBV6-5 and TRBJ2-7; possible D gene TRBD1, 6 bases. The CDR3 totals 13 residues. Per the germline V gene, CDR1 is MNHEY and CDR2 is SVGAGI. V gave up 7 bases and J gave up 2 bases, with 12 bases separating them. CDR3 DNA: TGTGCCAGCATAGGGGGTCCTCCCTACGAGCAGTACTTC. This translates into CASIGGPPYEQYF.

The chain is built from TRBV7-9 and TRBJ2-7, with a weak D call TRBD2 (5 bases). The V gene's germline CDR1 is SEHNR and CDR2 FQNEAQ (reference sequence). The CDR3 loop spans 17 amino acids. V was clipped by 4 bases and J by 4 bases, with 23 bases between them. In DNA form, the CDR3 reads TGTGCCAGCAGCTCCCAGAGCGGCCATAGACCACCTTACGAGCAGTACTTC. Its protein is CASSSQSGHRPPYEQYF.

The CDR3 DNA reads TGTGCCAGCAAACAGGGACAGGGCTCCTACAATGAGCAGTTCTTC. Residues: CASKQGQGSYNEQFF. The rearrangement uses TRBV6-1 and TRBJ2-1; 9 bases align to TRBD1. CDR3 length: 15 amino acids. Germline assignment: CDR1 MNHNS and CDR2 SASEGT. V trimming: 7 bases; J trimming: 0 bases; junction bases outside the gene matches: 4.

The chain joins TRBV9 to TRBJ1-3; perhaps TRBD1 as D (6 bases). Deletions cut 0 bases from V and 4 bases from J, with 8 bases between. The CDR3 is made up of 14 amino acids. Germline CDR1 reads SGDLS; CDR2 reads YYNGEE. CDR3: CASSVAQGGNTIYF. In DNA, the CDR3 is TGTGCCAGCAGCGTAGCACAGGGAGGAAACACCATATATTTT.

This sequence joins TRBV20-1 and TRBJ2-7, with D unresolved. Trimming left V 5 bases short and J 5 bases short, with 10 bases between. The germline V gene has CDR1 DFQATT and CDR2 SNEGSKA (reference sequence). The CDR3 covers 11 residues. Here the CDR3 reads CSARVINEQYF. In DNA, the CDR3 is TGCAGTGCTCGCGTCATCAACGAGCAGTACTTC.

This sequence joins TRBV9 and TRBJ2-7, with 7 bases lining up with TRBD2. This CDR3 spans 14 amino acids. The germline gives CDR1 SGDLS, CDR2 YYNGEE. Trimming took 2 bases from V and 3 from J; bases not matched to a gene: 5. The CDR3 protein is CASSVAGDGYEQYF. DNA of the CDR3: TGTGCCAGCAGCGTGGCGGGAGATGGCTACGAGCAGTACTTC. The complete variable domain, with remaining parts taken from reference TRBV9 and TRBJ2-7, reads DSGVTQTPKHLITATGQRVTLRCSPRSGDLSVYWYQQSLDQGLQFLIQYYNGEERAKGNILERFSAQQFPDLHSELNLSSLELGDSALYFCASSVAGDGYEQYFGPGTRLTVT.

V and J are TRBV6-5 and TRBJ2-1, with 9 bases fitting TRBD2. The CDR3 is made up of 14 amino acids. The germline CDR1 and CDR2 sequences are MNHEY and SVGAGI. V trimming: 5 bases; J trimming: 8 bases; junction bases outside the gene matches: 7. The CDR3 DNA follows: TGTGCCAGCAGTCGGGGGGCGGGAGGGTATGAGCAGTTCTTC. Amino acids: CASSRGAGGYEQFF.

The chain employs TRBV7-9 and TRBJ2-3, with no clear D. With 3 bases removed from V and 4 bases from J, the gap between germline ends came to 11 bases. Germline CDR1 is SEHNR and CDR2 is FQNEAQ (reference sequence). This CDR3 spans 14 amino acids. The CDR3 reads CASSLTVGPDTQYF. As DNA, the CDR3 is TGTGCCAGCAGCTTGACGGTTGGGCCAGATACGCAGTATTTT.

V and J are TRBV6-1 and TRBJ1-3; 8 nucleotides line up with TRBD1. V lost 6 bases to trimming and J lost 3 bases; unmatched junction nucleotides: 7. The germline V gene has CDR1 MNHNS and CDR2 SASEGT. CDR3 length equals 15 residues. CDR3: CASSPSDRVGNTIYF. In nucleotides, the CDR3 is TGTGCCAGCAGCCCCTCGGACAGGGTTGGAAACACCATATATTTT.

This chain uses TRBV7-8 with TRBJ2-1, with 9 positions matching TRBD2. The junction had 9 bases not matched to a gene; V was cut back by 5 bases and J by 4 bases. The CDR3 is 16 residues long. Germline V gives CDR1 SGHVS, CDR2 FQNEAQ. As DNA, the CDR3 is TGTGCCAGCAGCCCAGGCGCGGGAGGGCCTTACAATGAGCAGTTCTTC. The encoded protein is CASSPGAGGPYNEQFF.

This clone was seen only once. V and J are TRBV2 and TRBJ2-2; 9 nucleotides line up with TRBD2. Germline V gene sequence: CDR1 SNHLY, CDR2 FYNNEI. This CDR3 comprises 16 residues. Germline trimming cut 7 bases from V and 3 bases from J; bases unmatched to any gene: 9. The CDR3 region is CASKKSAGGDTGELFF. The CDR3 nucleotides read TGTGCCAGCAAGAAGTCAGCGGGAGGTGACACCGGGGAGCTGTTTTTT.

This clone was recorded once. This chain uses TRBV28 with TRBJ2-1; 14 nucleotides line up with TRBD2. The CDR3 has 14 residues. Germline lookup yields CDR1 MDHEN and CDR2 SYDVKM. With 3 bases clipped from V and 9 bases from J, the junction kept 1 base outside the gene matches. The CDR3 loop is CASSLGLAGAEQFF. The CDR3 DNA follows: TGTGCCAGCAGTTTGGGACTAGCGGGAGCTGAGCAGTTCTTC.

CDR3 DNA sequence: TGTGCCAGCTCACCAGTTACGGGACAGGGGAATGAAAAACTGTTTTTT. This codes for CASSPVTGQGNEKLFF. This chain uses TRBV18 with TRBJ1-4; 10 bases match TRBD1. CDR1 is KGHSH, CDR2 LQKENI, per germline. Trimming took 2 bases from V and 5 from J; bases not matched to a gene: 5. This CDR3 is built from 16 residues.

The chain employs TRBV30 and TRBJ1-2; 8 bases match TRBD1. Unmatched junction bases numbered 18, after V lost 4 bases and J lost 8 bases. Germline V CDR1 and CDR2: GTSNPN, SVGIG (reference sequence). The length of the CDR3 is 16 residues. CDR3 in DNA: TGTGCCTGGATTCTCCCTGGACAGGGACGGATCCGAGGCTACACCTTC. Protein product: CAWILPGQGRIRGYTF.

The CDR3 region has the DNA TGTGCCAGCTCACCCGCGACTAGCGGGAGTAAGACCCAGTACTTC. Its translation is CASSPATSGSKTQYF. The genes are TRBV18 and TRBJ2-5; 12 bases match TRBD2. This CDR3 is built from 15 residues. Losses at the gene ends were 3 bases for V and 6 bases for J; bases not matched to a gene: 5. Germline CDR1 reads KGHSH; CDR2 reads LQKENI.

The rearrangement links TRBV14 to TRBJ2-1; 8 nucleotides agree with TRBD2. The CDR3 totals 15 residues. Per germline, CDR1 SGHDN and CDR2 FVKESK. V shed 4 bases, J shed 1 base, and the junction held 3 bases outside the gene matches. The CDR3 nucleotides read TGTGCCAGCAGCCCCATAGCGGGGTCCTACAATGAGCAGTTCTTC. It specifies CASSPIAGSYNEQFF.

The chain uses TRBV30 and TRBJ1-3, with D possibly matching TRBD1 (5 bases). Trimming stripped 6 bases from V and 5 bases from J, with 20 bases between. The CDR3 spans 15 residues. Germline CDR1 and CDR2: GTSNPN and SVGIG (reference sequence). This chain's CDR3 is CACNRNGGTRNTIYF. CDR3 DNA sequence: TGTGCCTGCAATCGAAACGGGGGAACACGAAACACCATATATTTT.

J is TRBJ1-5 and V is TRBV30; unclear D gene. This CDR3 region has 15 residues. In germline, CDR1 is GTSNPN, CDR2 SVGIG (reference sequence). Trimming shortened V by 2 bases and J by 4 bases, and 15 bases separated the two germline ends. The CDR3 DNA follows: TGTGCCTGGAGTCAGGCAGGTCGAGGGAATCAGCCCCAGCATTTT. Residues: CAWSQAGRGNQPQHF.

This clone was recorded once. This chain uses TRBV4-1 with TRBJ2-2; D perhaps matches TRBD2 (6 bases). With 0 bases removed from V and 4 bases from J, the gap between germline ends came to 9 bases. Germline V CDR1 and CDR2: MGHRA, YSYEKL. The length of the CDR3 is 15 residues. The CDR3 region has the DNA TGCGCCAGCAGCCAAGACTGGGAGGCCACCGGGGAGCTGTTTTTT. Translation gives CASSQDWEATGELFF.

The rearrangement joins TRBV28 to TRBJ1-1, with TRBD1 as a possible D gene (5 bases). Trimming removed 6 bases from V and 4 bases from J, with 12 bases in between. The CDR3 sequence is 13 residues long. Germline CDR1 MDHEN, CDR2 SYDVKM. CDR3 DNA: TGTGCCAGCAGACCTTCGGGGGGCACTGAAGCTTTCTTT. It specifies CASRPSGGTEAFF.

The V call is TRBV11-1, the J call TRBJ2-3; D uncertain. The CDR3 totals 13 residues. From germline, CDR1 is SGHAT and CDR2 FQDESV (reference sequence). Trimming pared 3 bases from V and 2 bases from J, leaving 6 bases between. CDR3 sequence: CASSFSLTDTQYF. CDR3 DNA sequence: TGTGCCAGCAGCTTCTCTCTCACAGATACGCAGTATTTT.

This clone turned up a few times. The rearrangement uses TRBV28 and TRBJ2-7; D is unclear. V was pared by 3 bases and J by 3 bases, with 3 bases between. This CDR3 contains 11 residues. The germline CDR1 and CDR2 sequences are MDHEN and SYDVKM. CDR3 amino acids: CASSLYYEQYF. DNA of the CDR3: TGTGCCAGCAGTTTGTACTACGAGCAGTACTTC.

The rearrangement uses TRBV15 and TRBJ1-5; D is perhaps TRBD1 (6 bases). Germline V gives CDR1 LNHNV, CDR2 YYDKDF (reference sequence). The CDR3 length is 16 residues. Trimming shortened V by 0 bases and J by 0 bases, and 9 bases separated the two germline ends. The chain's CDR3 is CATSRDGGYSNQPQHF. The CDR3 DNA reads as TGTGCCACCAGCAGAGATGGGGGCTATAGCAATCAGCCCCAGCATTTT.